This TCR beta chain was sequenced during a study of blood T cells in healthy people across ages. Study-level findings and limits: Roughly linear age-related decline in beta diversity appeared, significant by age around 40.

With regard to this clonotype: Antigen specificity is unknown.

The second PCR ran 7 to 11 cycles with a sample-barcoded 5' primer and J-beta primers. TCRdb processed the 5' RACE reads anew with MiXCR; each CDR3 protein has one entry. Of about 620,000 distinct CDR3 sequences in the sample, roughly half were seen once. Germline CDR1 reads KGHSH; CDR2 reads LQKENI. The length of the CDR3 is 13 residues. V was clipped by 3 bases and J by 12 bases, with 17 bases between them. They isolated at least 6 million PBMCs from each sample. The gene calls are TRBV18 and TRBJ1-2; D may be TRBD1 (5 bases). This receptor was taken from an elderly woman in good health. Sequencing was done on a sample of blood. CDR3 amino acids: CASSPQRGVVDTF. For the CDR3, the DNA is TGTGCCAGCTCACCGCAGCGGGGGGTAGTTGACACCTTC. The full variable domain, in which reference TRBV18 and TRBJ1-2 provide the parts outside the CDR3, is NAGVMQNPRHLVRRRGQEARLRCSPMKGHSHVYWYRQLPEEGLKFMVYLQKENIIDESGMPKERFSAEFPKEGPSILRIQQVVRGDSAAYFCASSPQRGVVDTFGSGTRLTVV.